The 23 T cell receptor beta chains below were found in one sample sequenced in a study of cytomegalovirus exposure and HLA in healthy donors. Researchers ran the PCR with 60 Vbeta and 13 Jbeta primers. Here immunoSEQ multiplex PCR was the method, and the copy in TCRdb shows in-frame clones only, minus some. The data contain approximately 180,000 clones, about 80% of them singletons. Source material: PBMCs. These TCRs come from a woman in her twenties or thirties in good health and CMV-seronegative.

This clone was seen more than once but under ten times. A junction boundary mismatches the germline segment, possibly from a read error. This specimen includes other DNA sequences encoding the same CDR3. The chain joins TRBV4-1 to TRBJ2-2, with D possibly matching TRBD2 (6 bases). The germline CDR1 and CDR2 sequences are MGHRA and YSYEKL. The CDR3 has 15 residues. CDR3 amino acids: CASSHTGATPGELFF. The DNA of the CDR3 is TGTGCCAGCAGCCACACGGGAGCGACTCCCGGGGAGCTGTTTTTT.

The rearrangement uses TRBV27 and TRBJ1-5; D gene uncertain. The V and J ends lost 4 bases and 7 bases respectively, with 11 bases between them. The germline V gene encodes CDR1 MNHEY and CDR2 SMNVEV (reference sequence). The CDR3 consists of 13 residues. The CDR3 reads CASSSAGGQPQHF. In nucleotides, the CDR3 is TGTGCCAGCAGTTCGGCAGGAGGGCAGCCCCAGCATTTT.

The rearrangement uses TRBV15 and TRBJ1-4; D remains unclear. The CDR3 length is 16 residues. From germline, CDR1 is LNHNV and CDR2 YYDKDF (reference sequence). Trimming took 3 bases from V and 4 from J, leaving 15 bases between them. CDR3 coding DNA: TGTGCCACCAGCAGTGTTCTTGGAGCCATTAATGAAAAACTGTTTTTT. Translation: CATSSVLGAINEKLFF.

This clone was observed a single time. The chain links TRBV6-6 to TRBJ2-5, with 10 bases fitting TRBD1. The DNA end is a closer match to TRBJ2-7, so the J assignment may be wrong. Germline values: CDR1 MNHNY, CDR2 SVGAGI (reference sequence). This CDR3 comprises 15 residues. The CDR3 region has the DNA TGTGCCAGCAGTTACCAGACAGGGGGCGGGTACGAGCAGTACTTC. Translated: CASSYQTGGGYEQYF.

The chain links TRBV28 to TRBJ1-5, with a possible D match to TRBD1 (6 bases). V shed 3 bases and J shed 2 bases, with 11 bases lying between them. The germline V gene has CDR1 MDHEN and CDR2 SYDVKM. The CDR3 totals 15 residues. The chain's CDR3 is CASSLGAAGNQPQHF. As DNA, the CDR3 is TGTGCCAGCAGTTTGGGGGCCGCCGGCAATCAGCCCCAGCATTTT.

This chain uses TRBV28 with TRBJ2-3; D remains unclear. Trimming took off 2 bases at V and 3 bases at J, with 21 bases between the two ends. CDR1 is MDHEN and CDR2 is SYDVKM in the germline V gene. This CDR3 is 18 amino acids long. The CDR3 is CASSLPLRRLTSTDTQYF. The CDR3 DNA reads TGTGCCAGCAGTTTACCCCTCCGGCGGCTAACCTCGACAGATACGCAGTATTTT.

The chain links TRBV7-4 to TRBJ1-5; D may be TRBD1 (6 bases). This CDR3 contains 18 residues. Germline V gives CDR1 SGHVT, CDR2 SQSDAQ. V dropped 2 bases and J dropped 0 bases, with 17 bases sitting between them. The CDR3 DNA reads TGTGCCAGCAGCTTAAAGTATAAAGGACAGTTTAGCAATCAGCCCCAGCATTTT. Protein product: CASSLKYKGQFSNQPQHF. The full variable domain, completed using reference TRBV7-4 and TRBJ1-5, is GAGVSQSPRYKVAKRGRDVALRCDSISGHVTLYWYRQTLGQGSEVLTYSQSDAQRDKSGRPSGRFSAERPERSVSTLKIQRTEQGDSAVYLCASSLKYKGQFSNQPQHFGDGTRLSIL.

The chain has TRBV19 and TRBJ2-7, with 7 nucleotides matching TRBD2. Unmatched junction bases numbered 4, after V lost 3 bases and J lost 2 bases. The CDR3 loop spans 14 amino acids. Per germline, CDR1 LNHDA and CDR2 SQIVND (reference sequence). The CDR3 spells CASSMRTRTYEQYF. The DNA of the CDR3 is TGTGCCAGTAGTATGAGGACTAGGACCTACGAGCAGTACTTC. The whole variable domain, remainder taken from reference TRBV19 and TRBJ2-7, is DGGITQSPKYLFRKEGQNVTLSCEQNLNHDAMYWYRQDPGQGLRLIYYSQIVNDFQKGDIAEGYSVSREKKESFPLTVTSAQKNPTAFYLCASSMRTRTYEQYFGPGTRLTVT.

The gene calls are TRBV7-2 and TRBJ1-1; D not certain. Trimming took off 2 bases at V and 1 base at J, with 11 bases between the two ends. Germline V gene data show CDR1 as SGHTA and CDR2 as FQGNSA. The CDR3 is made up of 15 amino acids. The CDR3 loop reads CASSLSFPGNTEAFF. In DNA form, the CDR3 reads TGTGCCAGCAGCTTATCGTTCCCGGGGAACACTGAAGCTTTCTTT.

CDR3 protein: CASSLGGTGGGYGYTF. CDR3 nucleotides: TGTGCCAGCAGTTTAGGCGGGACAGGGGGGGGATATGGCTACACCTTC. V gene TRBV28 combines with J gene TRBJ1-2, with TRBD1 identical over 11 bases. Germline-derived CDR1 and CDR2 are MDHEN and SYDVKM. The length of the CDR3 is 16 residues. Trimming cost V 2 bases and J 5 bases; bases outside gene matches: 7.

This clone was counted a single time. The chain joins TRBV28 to TRBJ1-5, with TRBD1 matching 8 bases. Unmatched junction bases numbered 8, after V lost 6 bases and J lost 1 base. CDR3 length: 16 residues. Germline CDR1 is MDHEN and CDR2 is SYDVKM. Here the CDR3 reads CASRGTGGRSNQPQHF. The CDR3 DNA is TGTGCCAGCAGGGGAACAGGGGGTAGAAGCAATCAGCCCCAGCATTTT.

The rearrangement uses TRBV5-1 and TRBJ2-7; the D is unclear. Germline values: CDR1 SGHRS, CDR2 YFSETQ. V was cut by 0 bases and J by 4 bases, with 2 bases left in between. The CDR3 runs to 11 residues. CDR3 sequence: CASSLAYEQYF. CDR3 bases: TGCGCCAGCAGCTTGGCTTACGAGCAGTACTTC.

The genes are TRBV25-1 and TRBJ1-6, with a weak D call TRBD1 (5 bases). Between the trimmed V and J ends, which lost 0 bases and 4 bases, there was a span of 13 bases. The CDR3 is 17 amino acids. Germline V gene sequence: CDR1 MGHDK, CDR2 SYGVNS. For the CDR3, the DNA is TGTGCCAGCAGTGAATATGAAGGGGAGGGATATAATTCACCCCTCCACTTT. This codes for CASSEYEGEGYNSPLHF.

The chain joins TRBV7-2 to TRBJ2-3; TRBD2 aligns across 8 bases. The CDR3 has 18 amino acids. Per the germline V gene, CDR1 is SGHTA and CDR2 is FQGNSA. V gave up 5 bases and J gave up 0 bases; unmatched junction bases: 13. The CDR3 DNA reads as TGTGCCAGCAGCCCACTGGGGGGGAGCGGGAGAAGCACAGATACGCAGTATTTT. Residues: CASSPLGGSGRSTDTQYF.

This clone occurred once. J is TRBJ2-7 and V is TRBV4-3; TRBD1 is a possible D gene (5 bases). The germline CDR1 and CDR2 sequences are LGHNA and YSLEER. CDR3 size: 15 residues. The V end was cut by 1 base, the J end by 3 bases, with 13 bases between. The DNA of the CDR3 is TGCGCCAGCAGCCAAGCGGAGACAGCCCGCTACGAGCAGTACTTC. It specifies CASSQAETARYEQYF.

The gene calls are TRBV21-1 and TRBJ1-5; TRBD1 is taken as the D call from the table, unchecked against the DNA. TRBV21-1 is given as a pseudogene. The CDR3 length is 19 residues. The CDR3: CASSLNPTTGTGGRQPQHF. CDR3 DNA: TGTGCCAGCAGCCTCAACCCGACGACCGGGACAGGGGGTAGGCAGCCCCAGCATTTT.

In DNA form, the CDR3 reads TGTGCCAGCAGCCCGGGGGGCCCCTACGAGCAGTACTTC. Protein sequence: CASSPGGPYEQYF. This sequence joins TRBV28 and TRBJ2-7; possible D gene TRBD2, 7 bases. Trimming pared 6 bases from V and 2 bases from J, leaving 11 bases between. Germline-derived CDR1 and CDR2 are MDHEN and SYDVKM. CDR3 length: 13 residues. The full variable domain, in which reference TRBV28 and TRBJ2-7 provide the parts outside the CDR3, is DVKVTQSSRYLVKRTGEKVFLECVQDMDHENMFWYRQDPGLGLRLIYFSYDVKMKEKGDIPEGYSVSREKKERFSLILESASTNQTSMYLCASSPGGPYEQYFGPGTRLTVT.

The CDR3: CASSLGTRASGTQYF. CDR3 DNA: TGTGCCAGCAGTTTGGGGACTAGGGCCTCGGGTACGCAGTATTTT. The rearrangement links TRBV27 to TRBJ2-3, with 8 bases fitting TRBD2. This CDR3 region has 15 residues. The germline V gene encodes CDR1 MNHEY and CDR2 SMNVEV (reference sequence). Trimming at V came to 3 bases and at J to 8 bases, leaving 10 bases not matched to a gene.

The chain joins TRBV28 to TRBJ2-3, with TRBD2 identical over 8 bases. This CDR3 comprises 15 residues. V gave up 2 bases and J gave up 5 bases; unmatched junction bases: 6. In germline, CDR1 is MDHEN, CDR2 SYDVKM. This CDR3 reads CASSLLSGVKDTQYF. Here the CDR3 DNA reads TGTGCCAGCAGTTTACTTAGCGGGGTGAAAGATACGCAGTATTTT.

This clone has a single count. The chain links TRBV28 to TRBJ1-2; TRBD1 matches 12 bases. This CDR3 comprises 15 residues. Germline CDR1 reads MDHEN; CDR2 reads SYDVKM. The V segment lost 8 bases and the J segment 4 bases; nucleotides outside the gene matches: 8. CDR3: CASSLGTGGFYGYTF. The DNA for the CDR3 is TGTGCCAGCTCCCTAGGGACAGGGGGCTTCTATGGCTACACCTTC.

The V call is TRBV7-2, the J call TRBJ2-7, with 8 bases lining up with TRBD1. J was trimmed by 3 bases and V by 3 bases; bases with no gene match: 7. Germline loops: CDR1 SGHTA, CDR2 FQGNSA. There are 15 residues in the CDR3. The CDR3 sequence: CASSFGQGKYYEQYF. The CDR3 region has the DNA TGTGCCAGCAGCTTCGGACAGGGTAAATACTACGAGCAGTACTTC. Supplemented by reference TRBV7-2 and TRBJ2-7, the full variable domain reads GAGVSQSPSNKVTEKGKDVELRCDPISGHTALYWYRQSLGQGLEFLIYFQGNSAPDKSGLPSDRFSAERTGGSVSTLTIQRTQQEDSAVYLCASSFGQGKYYEQYFGPGTRLTVT.

V and J are TRBV28 and TRBJ1-4; 7 bases fit TRBD1. The CDR3 is 15 amino acids. Germline trimming cut 6 bases from V and 3 bases from J; bases unmatched to any gene: 7. Germline V lookup: CDR1 MDHEN, CDR2 SYDVKM. CDR3 amino acids: CASSQDRDPNEKLFF. DNA of the CDR3: TGTGCCAGCAGCCAAGACAGGGACCCTAATGAAAAACTGTTTTTT.

V and J are TRBV7-2 and TRBJ1-1, with TRBD1 matching 8 bases. V lost 5 bases to trimming and J lost 0 bases; unmatched junction nucleotides: 8. Germline V lookup: CDR1 SGHTA, CDR2 FQGNSA. The CDR3 contains 16 residues. The CDR3 DNA is TGTGCCAGCAGCACAAGGACAGGGAAAATGAACACTGAAGCTTTCTTT. This gives the protein CASSTRTGKMNTEAFF.